Listed here are 20 T cell receptor beta chains from one sample, sequenced in a study of vaccination and CD4 T cells after COVID-19. The treatment denotes: roughly 10-day PBMC culture with coronavirus spike peptide pools or control peptides (ViraFEST assay). The antigens for these receptors are not known. The assay that was used to sequence DNA from cultured CD4+ T cells was the Oncomine TCR Beta short-read assay. MiXCR, run by TCRdb on the PCR reads, gives a single entry per CDR3 protein. Of approximately 19,000 distinct CDR3 sequences listed, 51% are singletons. The sequencing here drew on CD4+ T cells from blood, cultured in vitro, taken before SARS-CoV-2 vaccination. Receptors were obtained from a human donor who had recovered from COVID-19.

The genes are TRBV6-2 or TRBV6-3 and TRBJ1-5; D unresolved. CDR3 length: 15 amino acids. The V end lost 2 bases, the J end lost 0 bases, and 8 bases lay between the germline ends. Germline V gene data show CDR1 as MNHEY and CDR2 as SVGEGT. This CDR3 is CASSYLGNSNQPQHF. CDR3 nucleotides: TGTGCCAGCAGTTACCTAGGGAATAGCAATCAGCCCCAGCATTTT.

The rearrangement joins TRBV6-1 to TRBJ2-1, with a tentative D call TRBD1 (5 bases). This CDR3 has 17 amino acids. Germline CDR1 reads MNHNS; CDR2 reads SASEGT. Trimming removed 2 bases at V and 4 bases at J, with 18 bases between. Here the CDR3 DNA reads TGTGCCAGCAGTGAACTCAGGGTTTCCCGCATTTACAATGAGCAGTTCTTC. Its protein is CASSELRVSRIYNEQFF.

This chain uses TRBV25-1 with TRBJ1-5; no reliable D call. CDR3 length: 14 amino acids. The V gene's germline CDR1 is MGHDK and CDR2 SYGVNS. Trimming removed 5 bases from V and 3 bases from J, with 11 bases in between. The CDR3 DNA reads as TGTGCCAGCAGTTTTGGCAGTGACAATCAGCCCCAGCATTTT. Residues: CASSFGSDNQPQHF.

This clonotype was detected only a few times. The J gene is TRBJ2-2, the V gene TRBV20-1, with a possible D match to TRBD1 (8 bases). Deletions cut 5 bases from V and 7 bases from J, with 17 bases between. CDR1 and CDR2 (germline): DFQATT, SNEGSKA (reference sequence). The length of the CDR3 is 14 residues. The CDR3 DNA follows: TGCAGTGCTCCCGGGAGCGGGACAGGCGGGGAGCTGTTTTTT. This translates into CSAPGSGTGGELFF.

This clonotype was found a few times. The junction shows a germline mismatch at one end, possibly a read error. The DNA of the CDR3 is TGCAGTTCTAGGTCACAGACGCTTTATGGCTACACCTTC. Translating it yields CSSRSQTLYGYTF. The V and J genes are TRBV20-1 and TRBJ1-2; D uncertain. This CDR3 contains 13 residues. Germline loops: CDR1 DFQATT, CDR2 SNEGSKA (reference sequence).

The chain recombines TRBV20-1 with TRBJ2-7; D gene ambiguous. The V end lost 0 bases, the J end lost 1 base, and 13 bases lay between the germline ends. This CDR3 has 15 residues. Germline assignment: CDR1 DFQATT and CDR2 SNEGSKA (reference sequence). For the CDR3, the DNA is TGCAGTGCTAGAGATGGAAACCTAGGATCCTACGAGCAGTACTTC. It is translated as CSARDGNLGSYEQYF.

V gene TRBV19 combines with J gene TRBJ2-5, with a possible D match to TRBD1 (5 bases). V was shortened by 3 bases and J by 5 bases, with 10 bases between the two germline ends. CDR3 size: 13 residues. CDR1 is LNHDA, CDR2 SQIVND, per germline (reference sequence). The CDR3 nucleotides are TGTGCCAGTAGTATGGGTGGGGCTGAGACCCAGTACTTC. It is translated as CASSMGGAETQYF.

In its sample, this clonotype was seen a few times. The V call is TRBV12-3 or TRBV12-4, the J call TRBJ2-5; D possibly corresponds to TRBD2 (7 bases). V was pared by 6 bases and J by 3 bases, with 17 bases between. The CDR3 sequence is 15 residues long. CDR3 amino acids: CASRRGGGLKETQYF. The CDR3 DNA sequence: TGTGCCAGCAGGAGGGGAGGGGGTCTAAAAGAGACCCAGTACTTC.

This clonotype has only one observation. The CDR3 spells CASSSPYSGEYEQYF. CDR3 sequence (DNA): TGTGCCAGCAGTTCCCCGTATAGCGGAGAGTACGAGCAGTACTTC. The rearrangement links TRBV27 to TRBJ2-7, with a possible D match to TRBD2 (6 bases). The CDR3 contains 15 residues. The V end was cut by 4 bases, the J end by 4 bases, with 17 bases between. Germline V gene lookup returns CDR1 MNHEY and CDR2 SMNVEV (reference sequence).

The chain joins TRBV28 to TRBJ1-3, with D possibly matching TRBD1 (5 bases). The germline V gene encodes CDR1 MDHEN and CDR2 SYDVKM. V was shortened by 6 bases and J by 2 bases, with 11 bases between the two germline ends. This CDR3 spans 14 amino acids. The CDR3 region is CASSLWGAGNTIYF. CDR3 coding DNA: TGTGCCAGCAGCCTGTGGGGGGCTGGAAACACCATATATTTT.

The chain couples TRBV7-9 to TRBJ2-3, with 8 bases lining up with TRBD1. Trimming cost V 5 bases and J 3 bases; bases outside gene matches: 4. Germline CDR1 SEHNR, CDR2 FQNEAQ (reference sequence). The CDR3 is 14 amino acids. CDR3 region: CASSRTGGTDTQYF. For the CDR3, the DNA is TGTGCCAGCAGCCGCACAGGGGGAACAGATACGCAGTATTTT. The variable domain in full, completed from reference TRBV7-9 and TRBJ2-3, reads DTGVSQNPRHKITKRGQNVTFRCDPISEHNRLYWYRQTLGQGPEFLTYFQNEAQLEKSRLLSDRFSAERPKGSFSTLEIQRTEQGDSAMYLCASSRTGGTDTQYFGPGTRLTVL.

V and J are TRBV6-4 and TRBJ2-3, with TRBD1 identical over 10 bases. Germline CDR1 and CDR2: MRHNA and SNTAGT. There are 15 residues in the CDR3. With V trimmed by 6 bases and J by 2 bases, 5 bases remained unmatched. CDR3 residues: CASRLTGGLTDTQYF. The CDR3 region has the DNA TGTGCCAGCAGGTTGACAGGGGGCCTCACAGATACGCAGTATTTT.

This sequence joins TRBV4-2 and TRBJ1-2, with D hard to call. Looked up from germline, CDR1 is LGHNA and CDR2 is YNFKEQ. The CDR3 length is 16 residues. Trimming removed 1 base from V and 5 bases from J, with 17 bases in between. CDR3 DNA: TGTGCCAGCAGCCAAGCAACTCTCGATACGGGTTATGGCTACACCTTC. This sequence encodes CASSQATLDTGYGYTF.

The V and J genes are TRBV5-1 and TRBJ1-2, with a possible D match to TRBD1 (5 bases). The CDR3 length is 13 residues. Germline V gene data show CDR1 as SGHRS and CDR2 as YFSETQ. V shed 0 bases and J shed 7 bases, with 10 bases lying between them. The CDR3 DNA reads as TGCGCCAGCAGCTTGGCAGGAAGGGGTGGCTACACCTTC. Translation gives CASSLAGRGGYTF. Filled out from reference TRBV5-1 and TRBJ1-2, the complete variable domain reads KAGVTQTPRYLIKTRGQQVTLSCSPISGHRSVSWYQQTPGQGLQFLFEYFSETQRNKGNFPGRFSGRQFSNSRSEMNVSTLELGDSALYLCASSLAGRGGYTFGSGTRLTVV.

This clonotype was picked up a small number of times. The chain carries TRBV2 and TRBJ1-2; unclear D gene. Germline V gene sequence: CDR1 SNHLY, CDR2 FYNNEI. The CDR3 runs to 12 residues. The V and J ends lost 7 bases and 7 bases respectively, with 13 bases between them. The DNA for the CDR3 is TGTGCCAGCAAGGGTCTTGGCGGTGGCTACACCTTC. Translating gives CASKGLGGGYTF.

This clonotype showed up just a few times. J is TRBJ1-2 and V is TRBV6-1; D is possibly TRBD1 (5 bases). V was cut by 8 bases and J by 2 bases, with 9 bases left in between. CDR1 is MNHNS and CDR2 is SASEGT in the germline V gene. CDR3 length: 12 amino acids. CDR3 coding DNA: TGTGCCAGCTCTCGGGGGAACTATGGCTACACCTTC. It yields the protein CASSRGNYGYTF.

This clonotype was counted a few times. The chain joins TRBV7-9 to TRBJ2-1; 13 bases map to TRBD2. V lost 6 bases to trimming and J lost 9 bases; unmatched junction nucleotides: 8. Germline V gives CDR1 SEHNR, CDR2 FQNEAQ (reference sequence). The CDR3 loop spans 15 amino acids. CDR3 coding DNA: TGTGCCAGCAGATACGGACTAGCGGGAGTCGGTGAGCAGTTCTTC. Protein: CASRYGLAGVGEQFF.

The table lists this clonotype with a few counts. V and J are TRBV7-6 and TRBJ2-2; TRBD2 agrees at 15 bases. V was pared by 4 bases and J by 6 bases, with 0 bases of the junction left unmatched. The CDR3 extends over 15 amino acids. Germline V gives CDR1 SGHVS, CDR2 FNYEAQ. The CDR3 is CASSWTSGRAGELFF. The DNA for the CDR3 is TGTGCCAGCAGCTGGACTAGCGGGAGGGCCGGGGAGCTGTTTTTT.

This clonotype was detected only once. This chain links TRBV11-2 with TRBJ2-7; perhaps TRBD2 as D (5 bases). In germline, CDR1 is SGHAT, CDR2 FQNNGV. This CDR3 comprises 14 residues. V was shortened by 1 base and J by 4 bases, with 11 bases between the two germline ends. CDR3 coding DNA: TGTGCCAGCAGCTTAGGCCCTAGCCATTACGAGCAGTACTTC. It yields the protein CASSLGPSHYEQYF.

The chain combines TRBV4-1 with TRBJ2-3; TRBD1 matches at 9 bases. This CDR3 is built from 16 residues. Trimming at V came to 0 bases and at J to 5 bases, leaving 6 bases not matched to a gene. Germline V gene sequence: CDR1 MGHRA, CDR2 YSYEKL. CDR3 bases: TGCGCCAGCAGCCAAGATACGGGACAGGGTCAAGATACGCAGTATTTT. Protein product: CASSQDTGQGQDTQYF.